This TCR beta chain is from a study of blood T cell repertoires in COVID-19. Background on the study: Researchers got acute and convalescent COVID-19 samples from the United States, Italy and Spain. Sources were T cells, B-cell-depleted T cells, or PBMCs; the material itself was cDNA or gDNA.

V lost 3 bases to trimming and J lost 7 bases, with 20 bases between them. The CDR3 is 17 residues long. Germline V gene sequence: CDR1 SGHNT, CDR2 YYREEE (reference sequence). As originally analysed: Quantification of nucleated cells was approximated via reference gene primer amplification. Method: immunoSEQ multiplex PCR; TCRdb's copy keeps in-frame clones and lacks some. V, J and clone size were drawn from that table, and D and trimming were deduced from the DNA. The table has around 170,000 clones, 86% seen once. What was sequenced was peripheral blood. The receptor comes from a woman in her twenties or thirties with active or convalescent COVID-19. This chain uses TRBV5-4 with TRBJ1-6; D uncertain. The CDR3 sequence: CASSSRVRRAPNSPLHF. DNA for the CDR3: TGTGCCAGCAGCTCTCGGGTCAGGAGGGCCCCAAATTCACCCCTCCACTTT.